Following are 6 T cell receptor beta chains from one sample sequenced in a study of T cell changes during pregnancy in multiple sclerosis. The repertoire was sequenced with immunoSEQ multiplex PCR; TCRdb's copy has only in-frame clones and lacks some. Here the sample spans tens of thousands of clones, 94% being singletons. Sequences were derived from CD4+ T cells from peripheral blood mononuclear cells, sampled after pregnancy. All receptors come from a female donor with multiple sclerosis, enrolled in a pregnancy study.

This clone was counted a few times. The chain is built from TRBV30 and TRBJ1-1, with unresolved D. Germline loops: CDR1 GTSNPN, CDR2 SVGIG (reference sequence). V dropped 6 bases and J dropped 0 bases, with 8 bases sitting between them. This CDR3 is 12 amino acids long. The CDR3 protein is CACGQVNTEAFF. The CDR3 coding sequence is TGTGCCTGTGGTCAGGTGAACACTGAAGCTTTCTTT.

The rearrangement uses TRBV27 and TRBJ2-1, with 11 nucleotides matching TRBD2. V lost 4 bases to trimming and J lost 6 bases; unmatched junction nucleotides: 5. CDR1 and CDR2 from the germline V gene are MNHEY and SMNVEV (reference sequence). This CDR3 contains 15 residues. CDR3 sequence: CASSYSGRGINEQFF. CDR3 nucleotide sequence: TGTGCCAGCAGTTATAGCGGGAGGGGTATCAATGAGCAGTTCTTC.

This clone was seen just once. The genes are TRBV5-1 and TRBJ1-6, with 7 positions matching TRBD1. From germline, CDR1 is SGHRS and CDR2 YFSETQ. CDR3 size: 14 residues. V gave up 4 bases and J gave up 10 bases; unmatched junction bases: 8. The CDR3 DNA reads TGCGCCAGCAGCCACGGGACAGTGGCATCACCCCTCCACTTT. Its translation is CASSHGTVASPLHF.

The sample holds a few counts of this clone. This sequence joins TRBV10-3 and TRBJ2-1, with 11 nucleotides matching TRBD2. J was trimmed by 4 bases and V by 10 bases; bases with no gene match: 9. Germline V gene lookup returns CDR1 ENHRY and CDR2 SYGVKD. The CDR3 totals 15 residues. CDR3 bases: TGTGCCACCCGGATACTAGCGGGAGATTACAATGAGCAGTTCTTC. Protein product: CATRILAGDYNEQFF.

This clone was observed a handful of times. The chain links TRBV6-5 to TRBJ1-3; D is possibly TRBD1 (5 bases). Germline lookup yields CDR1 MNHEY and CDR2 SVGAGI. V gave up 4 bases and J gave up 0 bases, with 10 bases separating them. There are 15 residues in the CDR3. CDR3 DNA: TGTGCCAGCAGTTTAACAGGTGTCTCTGGAAACACCATATATTTT. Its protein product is CASSLTGVSGNTIYF.

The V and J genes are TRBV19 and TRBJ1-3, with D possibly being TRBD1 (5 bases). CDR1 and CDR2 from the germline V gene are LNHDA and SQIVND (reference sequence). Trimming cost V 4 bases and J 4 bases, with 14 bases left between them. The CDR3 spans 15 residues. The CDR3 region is CASSTRLTVGNTIYF. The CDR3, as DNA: TGTGCCAGTAGTACCCGCCTGACAGTAGGAAACACCATATATTTT. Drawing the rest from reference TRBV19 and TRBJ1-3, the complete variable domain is DGGITQSPKYLFRKEGQNVTLSCEQNLNHDAMYWYRQDPGQGLRLIYYSQIVNDFQKGDIAEGYSVSREKKESFPLTVTSAQKNPTAFYLCASSTRLTVGNTIYFGEGSWLTVV.